Below are 25 T cell receptor beta chains sequenced from a single sample in a study of OX40 agonist ivuxolimab in advanced cancers. Some clones are missing from TCRdb's copy, which holds only in-frame ones; the method was immunoSEQ multiplex PCR. The repertoire includes 15,000 to 20,000 clones, 70% to 90% of them detected once, and 55% to 65% sits in the top ten. The specimen comprised CD4+ or CD8+ T cells sorted from blood, sampled in a trial of the OX40 agonist ivuxolimab. These receptors were taken from an adult with an advanced solid tumor such as melanoma, head and neck, liver or kidney cancer.

CDR3 loop: CASSGDRANYGYTF. The DNA of the CDR3 is TGTGCCAGCAGTGGGGACAGGGCCAACTATGGCTACACCTTC. The chain has TRBV27 and TRBJ1-2, with 9 bases matching TRBD1. Trimming at V came to 5 bases and at J to 2 bases, leaving 3 bases not matched to a gene. Germline V CDR1 and CDR2: MNHEY, SMNVEV (reference sequence). The CDR3 length is 14 residues.

V is TRBV30 and J is TRBJ1-1; no clear D. Trimming shortened V by 4 bases and J by 4 bases, and 13 bases separated the two germline ends. The V gene's germline CDR1 is GTSNPN and CDR2 SVGIG (reference sequence). The CDR3 consists of 13 residues. The CDR3 sequence: CAWNPLTSTEAFF. In DNA, the CDR3 is TGTGCCTGGAATCCCCTGACGAGCACTGAAGCTTTCTTT.

The chain uses TRBV19 and TRBJ1-2, with D maybe TRBD1 (5 bases). Germline V gene sequence: CDR1 LNHDA, CDR2 SQIVND (reference sequence). This CDR3 spans 13 amino acids. V lost 2 bases and J 4 bases, leaving 8 bases between the germline ends. For the CDR3, the DNA is TGTGCCAGTAGTATAAGGCAGGGCTATGGCTACACCTTC. Encoded protein: CASSIRQGYGYTF.

A remark on this clone: The germline gene is not matched at one end of the junction; a read error may be the cause. The chain has TRBV6-1 and TRBJ2-7; 13 bases are a match to TRBD2. This CDR3 is built from 17 residues. CDR1 is MNHNS, CDR2 SASEGT, per germline. CDR3 sequence: CAISGGTSGKQPYEQYF. CDR3 coding DNA: TGTGCCATCAGTGGGGGGACTAGCGGGAAACAGCCCTACGAGCAGTACTTC.

The V call is TRBV7-3, the J call TRBJ2-3; D is uncertain. The CDR3 sequence is 13 residues long. V was pared by 1 base and J by 4 bases, with 6 bases between. From germline, CDR1 is SGHTA and CDR2 FQGTGA. The CDR3 is CASSLIEADTQYF. CDR3 DNA: TGTGCCAGCAGCTTAATCGAGGCAGATACGCAGTATTTT. Looking up the rest from reference TRBV7-3 and TRBJ2-3 gives the full variable domain: GAGVSQTPSNKVTEKGKYVELRCDPISGHTALYWYRQSLGQGPEFLIYFQGTGAADDSGLPNDRFFAVRPEGSVSTLKIQRTERGDSAVYLCASSLIEADTQYFGPGTRLTVL.

This chain joins TRBV29-1 and TRBJ1-1; D not certain. The ends were cut back, 7 bases at V and 1 base at J, with 16 bases in the middle. The CDR3 spans 14 residues. Germline-derived CDR1 and CDR2 are SQVTM and ANQGSEA. Here the CDR3 reads CSAEIGSRNTEAFF. CDR3 DNA: TGCAGCGCCGAAATAGGGTCAAGGAACACTGAAGCTTTCTTT. The whole variable domain, remainder taken from reference TRBV29-1 and TRBJ1-1, is SAVISQKPSRDICQRGTSLTIQCQVDSQVTMMFWYRQQPGQSLTLIATANQGSEATYESGFVIDKFPISRPNLTFSTLTVSNMSPEDSSIYLCSAEIGSRNTEAFFGQGTRLTVV.

The CDR3 DNA reads TGTGCCAGCAGTGAACTAGCGGGAGGGCCTCAAGATACGCAGTATTTT. This gives the protein CASSELAGGPQDTQYF. This chain links TRBV6-1 with TRBJ2-3; 12 bases map to TRBD2. The V gene's germline CDR1 is MNHNS and CDR2 SASEGT. CDR3 length: 16 amino acids. V shed 2 bases, J shed 5 bases, and the junction held 5 bases outside the gene matches.

This sequence joins TRBV7-8 and TRBJ2-5; 7 bases match TRBD1. The V and J ends lost 7 bases and 3 bases, in that order; junction bases with no gene match: 17. The CDR3 sequence is 17 residues long. Germline-derived CDR1 and CDR2 are SGHVS and FQNEAQ. Here the CDR3 reads CASNTSSDRAREETQYF. The CDR3 DNA reads as TGTGCCAGCAATACCTCGTCAGACAGGGCCCGGGAAGAGACCCAGTACTTC.

This chain connects TRBV29-1 to TRBJ1-2, with 10 bases aligning to TRBD1. Germline V CDR1 and CDR2: SQVTM, ANQGSEA. Trimming cost V 7 bases and J 6 bases; bases outside gene matches: 11. The CDR3 loop spans 14 amino acids. The CDR3: CSAPRTGGRDGYTF. The DNA of the CDR3 is TGCAGCGCCCCTCGGACAGGGGGTCGGGATGGCTACACCTTC.

This chain links TRBV19 with TRBJ2-3, with 9 nucleotides matching TRBD1. Unmatched junction bases numbered 6, after V lost 0 bases and J lost 5 bases. Germline V gene lookup returns CDR1 LNHDA and CDR2 SQIVND (reference sequence). The CDR3 length is 16 residues. The CDR3 DNA reads TGTGCCAGTAGTATAGATCTGACAGGGGGAGTAGATACGCAGTATTTT. Its translation: CASSIDLTGGVDTQYF.

V usage is TRBV6-5 and J usage is TRBJ1-4; 7 bases are shared with TRBD1. The CDR3 extends over 16 amino acids. V lost 2 bases to trimming and J lost 8 bases; unmatched junction nucleotides: 11. CDR1 is MNHEY, CDR2 SVGAGI, per germline. The CDR3 bases are TGTGCCAGCAGTTACCCCGTACAGGGGCGAAACGAAAAACTGTTTTTT. It codes for CASSYPVQGRNEKLFF.

This clone was recorded at least ten times. The V call is TRBV19, the J call TRBJ2-7; D unclear. This CDR3 region has 11 residues. V was cut by 8 bases and J by 6 bases, with 11 bases left in between. CDR1 is LNHDA and CDR2 is SQIVND in the germline V gene (reference sequence). CDR3 sequence: CASGSGSEQYF. In DNA, the CDR3 is TGTGCCAGTGGTTCCGGAAGCGAGCAGTACTTC.

V and J are TRBV9 and TRBJ2-1, with 10 bases matching TRBD2. In germline, CDR1 is SGDLS, CDR2 YYNGEE. The CDR3 sequence is 13 residues long. J gave up 15 bases and V 0 bases, and 6 bases lay outside the gene matches. In DNA form, the CDR3 reads TGTGCCAGCAGCGTAGGGCTAGCGGGAGATGGGTTCTTC. Translated: CASSVGLAGDGFF. Together with reference TRBV9 and TRBJ2-1, the CDR3 gives the full variable domain: DSGVTQTPKHLITATGQRVTLRCSPRSGDLSVYWYQQSLDQGLQFLIQYYNGEERAKGNILERFSAQQFPDLHSELNLSSLELGDSALYFCASSVGLAGDGFFGPGTRLTVL.

The chain uses TRBV7-8 and TRBJ2-1; D not certain. The CDR3 consists of 13 residues. Trimming shortened V by 2 bases and J by 4 bases, and 6 bases separated the two germline ends. Germline CDR1 reads SGHVS; CDR2 reads FQNEAQ. For the CDR3, the DNA is TGTGCCAGCAGCTTAAGTCTTTACAATGAGCAGTTCTTC. This translates into CASSLSLYNEQFF.

The V call is TRBV19, the J call TRBJ2-3, with D uncertain. The CDR3 spans 11 residues. In germline, CDR1 is LNHDA, CDR2 SQIVND (reference sequence). The V gene lost 4 bases and the J gene lost 6 bases, with 5 bases spanning the gap. CDR3 region: CASSTVDTQYF. The CDR3 nucleotides are TGTGCCAGTAGTACAGTCGATACGCAGTATTTT.

The chain links TRBV4-1 to TRBJ1-3; no firm D call. The germline CDR1 and CDR2 sequences are MGHRA and YSYEKL. The V end was cut by 2 bases, the J end by 5 bases, with 7 bases between. The CDR3 contains 13 residues. CDR3: CASSQLGRNTIYF. CDR3 in DNA: TGCGCCAGCAGCCAACTGGGCAGAAACACCATATATTTT.

The sample holds one count of this clone. This chain connects TRBV5-6 to TRBJ2-3; TRBD1 matches 12 bases. Germline V CDR1 and CDR2: SGHDT, YYEEEE. The CDR3 covers 16 residues. J was trimmed by 6 bases and V by 0 bases; bases with no gene match: 5. In DNA form, the CDR3 reads TGTGCCAGCAGCTTGGTGGGACAGGGGGCATCTGATACGCAGTATTTT. Translated: CASSLVGQGASDTQYF.

The gene calls are TRBV4-1 and TRBJ2-5; no clear D gene. This CDR3 spans 16 amino acids. The germline V and J ends were trimmed by 0 bases and 4 bases, with 15 bases remaining between them. Germline V gives CDR1 MGHRA, CDR2 YSYEKL. The CDR3 sequence: CASSQESGYVGETQYF. CDR3 bases: TGCGCCAGCAGCCAAGAATCAGGATATGTCGGAGAGACCCAGTACTTC.

The J gene is TRBJ2-3, the V gene TRBV29-1, with a weak D call TRBD1 (6 bases). The CDR3 consists of 15 residues. Trimming pared 4 bases from V and 5 bases from J, leaving 19 bases between. Per germline, CDR1 SQVTM and CDR2 ANQGSEA. The CDR3: CSVGGGTGYGDTQYF. The CDR3 bases are TGCAGCGTTGGAGGGGGTACAGGGTACGGAGATACGCAGTATTTT.

The rearrangement uses TRBV15 and TRBJ2-2; the D is unclear. V lost 1 base, J lost 6 bases, and 9 bases lay in between. Germline values: CDR1 LNHNV, CDR2 YYDKDF (reference sequence). The CDR3 loop spans 14 amino acids. DNA for the CDR3: TGTGCCACCAGCAGAGCCCCTTTGGCCGGGGAGCTGTTTTTT. It encodes CATSRAPLAGELFF.

Only one count was recorded for this clone. This chain joins TRBV9 and TRBJ2-2; the D gene is possibly TRBD2 (5 bases). V lost 0 bases and J 1 base, leaving 7 bases between the germline ends. CDR1 is SGDLS and CDR2 is YYNGEE in the germline V gene. The CDR3 has 15 residues. For the CDR3, the DNA is TGTGCCAGCAGCGTAGCCCGGGGGAACACCGGGGAGCTGTTTTTT. Residues: CASSVARGNTGELFF. Using reference TRBV9 and TRBJ2-2 for the parts outside the CDR3, the full variable domain is DSGVTQTPKHLITATGQRVTLRCSPRSGDLSVYWYQQSLDQGLQFLIQYYNGEERAKGNILERFSAQQFPDLHSELNLSSLELGDSALYFCASSVARGNTGELFFGEGSRLTVL.

The chain employs TRBV5-1 and TRBJ2-1, with D tentatively TRBD2 (6 bases). This CDR3 spans 14 amino acids. Germline V CDR1 and CDR2: SGHRS, YFSETQ. The V end was cut by 2 bases, the J end by 7 bases, with 13 bases between. CDR3 sequence (DNA): TGCGCCAGCAGCTTAGTAGCGGTTGGGAATGAGCAGTTCTTC. The encoded protein is CASSLVAVGNEQFF.

This clone was seen at least ten times. The chain has TRBV27 and TRBJ2-7; 13 bases are shared with TRBD2. V shed 7 bases, J shed 2 bases, and the junction held 20 bases outside the gene matches. CDR3 size: 20 residues. Germline-derived CDR1 and CDR2 are MNHEY and SMNVEV (reference sequence). Written as DNA, the CDR3 is TGTGCCAGCAACCTTCCTCTGACTAGCGGGAGGTGGATCCGTCCCTACGAGCAGTACTTC. Translation gives CASNLPLTSGRWIRPYEQYF.

The sample holds one count of this clone. The chain employs TRBV27 and TRBJ1-5, with a tentative D call TRBD1 (5 bases). This CDR3 contains 14 residues. The V gene lost 3 bases and the J gene lost 7 bases, with 13 bases spanning the gap. Germline loops: CDR1 MNHEY, CDR2 SMNVEV (reference sequence). CDR3 nucleotides: TGTGCCAGCAGTTTTCAAGGGCCAGGGCAGCCCCAGCATTTT. This codes for CASSFQGPGQPQHF.

This chain uses TRBV19 with TRBJ2-1, with a tentative D call TRBD2 (6 bases). Germline loops: CDR1 LNHDA, CDR2 SQIVND (reference sequence). V was cut by 3 bases and J by 0 bases, with 9 bases left in between. The CDR3 totals 15 residues. The CDR3 here is CASSIGGHSYNEQFF. The CDR3, as DNA: TGTGCCAGTAGTATCGGAGGGCACTCCTACAATGAGCAGTTCTTC.